This T cell receptor beta chain was sequenced in a study of T cell changes during pregnancy in multiple sclerosis. This CDR3 spans 15 amino acids. The ends lost 6 bases at V and 8 bases at J; junction bases unmatched: 10. CDR1 and CDR2 (germline): SGHDN, FVKESK. Profiling relied on immunoSEQ multiplex PCR, and the TCRdb table lists in-frame clones only, not all of them. Seen here are roughly 32,000 clones, more than 75% observed once, and the top ten hold roughly 0.4%. The chain is built from TRBV14 and TRBJ1-6; TRBD1 agrees at 7 bases. The sample consisted of CD4+ T cells from peripheral blood mononuclear cells, taken in the second trimester of pregnancy. This TCR derives from a female donor in good health, enrolled as a control in a pregnancy study. The CDR3 coding sequence is TGTGCCAGCAGTCGTTGGGGGACAGAAGATTCACCCCTCCACTTT. This translates into CASSRWGTEDSPLHF.